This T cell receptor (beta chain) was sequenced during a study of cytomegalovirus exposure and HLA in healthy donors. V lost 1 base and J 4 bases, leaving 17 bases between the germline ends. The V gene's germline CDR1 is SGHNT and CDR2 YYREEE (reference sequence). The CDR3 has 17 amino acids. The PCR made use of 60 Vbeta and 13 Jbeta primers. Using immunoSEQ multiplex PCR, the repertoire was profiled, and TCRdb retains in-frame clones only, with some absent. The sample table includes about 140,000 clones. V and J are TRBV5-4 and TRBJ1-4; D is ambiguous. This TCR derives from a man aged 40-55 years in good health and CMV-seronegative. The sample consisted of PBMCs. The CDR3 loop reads CASSLRDSSRNNEKLFF. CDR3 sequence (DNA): TGTGCCAGCAGCTTGAGGGATTCTAGCAGGAATAATGAAAAACTGTTTTTT.